The 7 T cell receptor beta chains below come from one sample, sequenced in a study of cytomegalovirus exposure and HLA in healthy donors. Sequenced by immunoSEQ multiplex PCR; TCRdb stores in-frame clones only, minus some. In the table there are 70,000 or so clones, approximately 94% of which are singletons. The specimen was PBMCs. Receptors originate from a woman younger than 35 in good health and CMV-seronegative.

V and J are TRBV18 and TRBJ1-4; no clear D gene. The CDR3 extends over 15 amino acids. CDR1 and CDR2 (germline): KGHSH, LQKENI. V gave up 3 bases and J gave up 3 bases, with 11 bases separating them. CDR3 region: CASSPGTAANEKLFF. In DNA form, the CDR3 reads TGTGCCAGCTCACCCGGAACGGCGGCTAATGAAAAACTGTTTTTT.

The rearrangement uses TRBV19 and TRBJ2-3; 8 nucleotides agree with TRBD2. CDR3 size: 13 residues. The V gene's germline CDR1 is LNHDA and CDR2 SQIVND (reference sequence). V gave up 4 bases and J gave up 6 bases; unmatched junction bases: 3. CDR3 nucleotide sequence: TGTGCCAGTAGTACCCGACTAGCGGATACGCAGTATTTT. Protein: CASSTRLADTQYF.

V usage is TRBV22-1 and J usage is TRBJ2-1; TRBD2 is taken as the D call from the table, unchecked against the DNA. TRBV22-1 is described as a pseudogene. CDR3 length: 21 amino acids. As DNA, the CDR3 is TGTCCTGGGAGCGCATTTGGACTAGCGACGGGTATGGAGGAGACTGACAATGAGCAGTTCTTC. Its translation is CPGSAFGLATGMEETDNEQFF.

This chain joins TRBV5-4 and TRBJ2-3; weak D call: TRBD2 (5 bases). Germline-derived CDR1 and CDR2 are SGHNT and YYREEE (reference sequence). V was pared by 4 bases and J by 4 bases, with 16 bases between. The CDR3 is made up of 15 amino acids. Here the CDR3 reads CASSVLAGRSDTQYF. The DNA for the CDR3 is TGTGCCAGCAGCGTCCTTGCGGGTCGGTCAGATACGCAGTATTTT.

The chain uses TRBV19 and TRBJ2-2; the D is unclear. This CDR3 spans 15 amino acids. CDR1 and CDR2 (germline): LNHDA, SQIVND (reference sequence). Trimming took off 5 bases at V and 0 bases at J, with 10 bases between the two ends. The DNA of the CDR3 is TGTGCCAGTAGTGTGTTAGCTTCGAACACCGGGGAGCTGTTTTTT. Its protein is CASSVLASNTGELFF.

V usage is TRBV29-1 and J usage is TRBJ2-7; the match to TRBD2 covers 8 bases. The CDR3 is 13 residues long. Germline-derived CDR1 and CDR2 are SQVTM and ANQGSEA. After removal of 6 bases from V and 5 bases from J, the junction contained 9 bases not matched to a gene. The CDR3 DNA is TGCAGCGTGCTGACTAGCGCCGCCCACGAGCAGTACTTC. This codes for CSVLTSAAHEQYF.

The chain couples TRBV29-1 to TRBJ2-7, with D perhaps TRBD2 (6 bases). From germline, CDR1 is SQVTM and CDR2 ANQGSEA. CDR3 length equals 17 residues. Between the trimmed V and J ends, which lost 2 bases and 0 bases, there was a span of 20 bases. In DNA, the CDR3 is TGCAGCGTTGAATCGGAAAGCGGAGGGCACAGCTCCTACGAGCAGTACTTC. Its protein is CSVESESGGHSSYEQYF.